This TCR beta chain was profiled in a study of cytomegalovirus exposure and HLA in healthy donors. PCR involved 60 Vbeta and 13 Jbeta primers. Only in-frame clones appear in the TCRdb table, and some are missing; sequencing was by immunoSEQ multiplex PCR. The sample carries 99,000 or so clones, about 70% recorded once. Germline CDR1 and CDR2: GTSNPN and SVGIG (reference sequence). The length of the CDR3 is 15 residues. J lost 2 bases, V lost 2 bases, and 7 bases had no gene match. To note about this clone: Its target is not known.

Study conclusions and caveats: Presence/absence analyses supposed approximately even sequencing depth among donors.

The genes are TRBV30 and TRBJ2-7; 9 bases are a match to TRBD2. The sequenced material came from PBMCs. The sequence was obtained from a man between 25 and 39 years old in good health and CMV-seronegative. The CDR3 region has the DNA TGTGCCTGGAGTACCTTAGCGGGAGCAACCTACGAGCAGTACTTC. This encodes CAWSTLAGATYEQYF.